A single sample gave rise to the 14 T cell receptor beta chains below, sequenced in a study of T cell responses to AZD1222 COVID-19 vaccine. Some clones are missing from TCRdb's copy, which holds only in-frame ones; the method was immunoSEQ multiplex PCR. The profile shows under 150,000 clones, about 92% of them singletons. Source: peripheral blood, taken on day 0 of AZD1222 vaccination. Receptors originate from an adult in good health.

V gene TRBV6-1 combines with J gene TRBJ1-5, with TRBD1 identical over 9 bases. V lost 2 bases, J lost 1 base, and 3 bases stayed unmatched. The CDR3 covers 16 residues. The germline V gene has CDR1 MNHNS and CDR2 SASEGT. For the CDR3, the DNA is TGTGCCAGCAGTGAAAGGGGGACAGGGAGCAATCAGCCCCAGCATTTT. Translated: CASSERGTGSNQPQHF.

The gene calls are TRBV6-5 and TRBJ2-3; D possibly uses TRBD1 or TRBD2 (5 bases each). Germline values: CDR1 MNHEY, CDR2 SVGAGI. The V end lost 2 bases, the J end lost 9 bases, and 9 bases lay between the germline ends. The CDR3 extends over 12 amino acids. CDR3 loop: CASSYGDQTQYF. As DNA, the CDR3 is TGTGCCAGCAGTTACGGGGACCAGACGCAGTATTTT.

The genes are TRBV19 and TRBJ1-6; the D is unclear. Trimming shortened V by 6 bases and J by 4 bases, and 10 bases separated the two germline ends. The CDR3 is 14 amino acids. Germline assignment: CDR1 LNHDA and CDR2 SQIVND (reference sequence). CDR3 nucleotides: TGTGCCAGTAGCCGTGGGCAGTATAATTCACCCCTCCACTTT. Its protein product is CASSRGQYNSPLHF.

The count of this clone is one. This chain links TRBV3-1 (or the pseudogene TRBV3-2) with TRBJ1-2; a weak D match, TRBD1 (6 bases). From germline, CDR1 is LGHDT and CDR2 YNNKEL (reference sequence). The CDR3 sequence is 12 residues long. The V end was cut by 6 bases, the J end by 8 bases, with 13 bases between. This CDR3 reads CASRSTGRGYTF. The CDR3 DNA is TGTGCCAGCAGGTCCACAGGGCGAGGCTACACCTTC.

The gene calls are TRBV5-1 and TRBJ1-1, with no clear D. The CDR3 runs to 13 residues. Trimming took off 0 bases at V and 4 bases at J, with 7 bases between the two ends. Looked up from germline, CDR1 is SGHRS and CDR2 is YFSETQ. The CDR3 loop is CASSLETFTEAFF. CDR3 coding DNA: TGCGCCAGCAGCTTGGAGACCTTCACTGAAGCTTTCTTT.

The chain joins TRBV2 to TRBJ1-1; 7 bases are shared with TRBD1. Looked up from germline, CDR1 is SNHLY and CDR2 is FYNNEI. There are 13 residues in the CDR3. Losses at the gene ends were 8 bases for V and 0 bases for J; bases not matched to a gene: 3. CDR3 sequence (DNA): TGTGCCAGCTGGGGGACAGTGAACACTGAAGCTTTCTTT. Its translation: CASWGTVNTEAFF.

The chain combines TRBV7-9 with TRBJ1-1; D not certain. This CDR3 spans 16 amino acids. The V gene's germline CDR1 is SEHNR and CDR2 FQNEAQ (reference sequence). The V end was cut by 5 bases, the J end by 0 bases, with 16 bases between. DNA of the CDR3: TGTGCCAGCAGCCCCGTCCCTGTGACCATGAACACTGAAGCTTTCTTT. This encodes CASSPVPVTMNTEAFF.

CDR3 region: CASSTTSSYNSPLHF. The CDR3 DNA reads TGTGCCAGCAGTACAACCAGCTCCTATAATTCACCCCTCCACTTT. V is TRBV6-2 or TRBV6-3 and J is TRBJ1-6; D call uncertain. The V gene lost 5 bases and the J gene lost 0 bases, with 8 bases spanning the gap. CDR1 and CDR2 from the germline V gene are MNHEY and SVGEGT. The CDR3 is 15 amino acids.

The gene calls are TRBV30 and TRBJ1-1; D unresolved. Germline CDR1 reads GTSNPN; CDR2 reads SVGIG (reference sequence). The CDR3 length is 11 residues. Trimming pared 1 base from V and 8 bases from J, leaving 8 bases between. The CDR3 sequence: CAWSEVGEAFF. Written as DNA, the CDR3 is TGTGCCTGGAGTGAGGTGGGCGAAGCTTTCTTT.

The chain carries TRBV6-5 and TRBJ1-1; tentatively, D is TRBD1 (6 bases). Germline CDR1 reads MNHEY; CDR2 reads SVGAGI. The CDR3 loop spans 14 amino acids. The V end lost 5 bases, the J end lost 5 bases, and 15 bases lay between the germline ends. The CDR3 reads CASSNVNRVTEAFF. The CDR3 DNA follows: TGTGCCAGCAGTAACGTCAACAGGGTAACTGAAGCTTTCTTT.

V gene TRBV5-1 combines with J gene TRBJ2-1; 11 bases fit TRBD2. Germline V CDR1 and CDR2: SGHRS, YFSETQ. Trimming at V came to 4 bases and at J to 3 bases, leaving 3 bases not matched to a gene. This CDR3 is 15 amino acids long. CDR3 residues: CASSEGTSGYNEQFF. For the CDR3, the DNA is TGCGCCAGCAGCGAGGGGACTAGCGGCTACAATGAGCAGTTCTTC.

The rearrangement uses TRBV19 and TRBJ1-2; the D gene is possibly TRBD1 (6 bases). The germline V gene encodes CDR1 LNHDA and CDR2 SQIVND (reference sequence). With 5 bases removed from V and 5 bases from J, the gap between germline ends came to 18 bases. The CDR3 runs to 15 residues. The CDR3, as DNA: TGTGCCAGTAGTCAGGGTCCCGGGACATTTTATGGCTACACCTTC. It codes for CASSQGPGTFYGYTF.

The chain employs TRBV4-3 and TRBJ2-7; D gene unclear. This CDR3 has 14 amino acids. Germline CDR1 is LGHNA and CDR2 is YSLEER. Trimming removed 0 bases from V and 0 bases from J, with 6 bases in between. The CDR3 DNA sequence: TGCGCCAGCAGCCAAGAGAGCTACTCCTACGAGCAGTACTTC. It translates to CASSQESYSYEQYF.

Here the CDR3 reads CASTPSGGPYNEQFF. The CDR3 nucleotides read TGTGCCAGCACCCCTAGCGGGGGGCCCTACAATGAGCAGTTCTTC. The V call is TRBV6-2 or TRBV6-3, the J call TRBJ2-1; 11 bases align to TRBD2. V lost 7 bases and J lost 2; bases outside the gene matches: 4. Germline V lookup: CDR1 MNHEY, CDR2 SVGEGT. The length of the CDR3 is 15 residues.